The T cell receptor (beta chain) under discussion was sequenced for a study of CD8 T cells in ankylosing spondylitis (TCRdb year 2017). Some background on the complete study: T cell receptor beta repertoires were profiled in healthy donors and ankylosing spondylitis patients so that disease-linked TCR variants could be found. In total, the full study cohort was made up of roughly 100 healthy donors and 20 to 25 ankylosing spondylitis patients. Peripheral blood was sampled, and synovial fluid was also collected from ankylosing spondylitis patients.

Sequencing used an Illumina HiSeq 2500. Quantitative 5'-RACE with molecular barcodes was used to prepare TCR beta libraries. On the authors' methods: To identify disease-linked TCR variants, a new computational method was used, one built on a probabilistic model of VDJ rearrangement. Clones were called with MiXCR by TCRdb after fastp trimmed the public reads at Q25, and only in-frame beta chains were retained. Each entry merges the rows of one CDR3 protein and shows their most common DNA and genes. It is TCRdb's table, rather than the study itself, that gives the V and J calls and clone size. In this sample the table shows under 250,000 distinct CDR3 sequences, roughly 24% of which occur a single time. The ten largest clones represent approximately 6.6% of the sample. Study-level results and caveats: Blood from ankylosing spondylitis patients appeared to be characterized by a TCR beta motif made up of seven or eight highly homologous amino acid variants. A CD8+ phenotype was shown by the disease-linked clones, which were found at relatively low frequencies in peripheral blood. Significant enrichment of the disease-linked clones was reported in matched synovial fluid samples from ankylosing spondylitis patients. Some TCR beta motif variants had previously been reported in synovial fluid and blood of reactive arthritis patients, which suggested common disease-initiation mechanisms.

Worth noting for this clonotype: Its antigen remains unidentified. No qualities accompany the bases; no much larger clone lies one base away.

Looking up the germline V gene yields CDR1 KGHSH and CDR2 LQKENI. The CDR3, from cysteine to phenylalanine, totals 13 residues. CDR3 DNA only is kept here, 39 bases in frame from base 1. V loses 3 bases of germline sequence and J loses 5 bases, and the interval between the two ends is 10 bases. The rearrangement joined TRBV18 to TRBJ2-5, with the D gene call left open. This TCR came from a male donor with ankylosing spondylitis or in good health (not recorded which). Sequences were obtained from blood, either unsorted or a sorted T cell fraction (not recorded which). The CDR3: CASSPTADETQYF. The DNA sequence is given as TGTGCCAGCTCACCCACGGCGGACGAGACCCAGTACTTC. Where the CDR3 stops, the reference TRBV18 and TRBJ2-5 genes take over; the full variable domain is NAGVMQNPRHLVRRRGQEARLRCSPMKGHSHVYWYRQLPEEGLKFMVYLQKENIIDESGMPKERFSAEFPKEGPSILRIQQVVRGDSAAYFCASSPTADETQYFGPGTRLLVL.